This is a list of T cell receptor beta chains from one sample in a study of cytotoxic CD8 clonotypes in ibrutinib-treated CLL. Profiled with immunoSEQ multiplex PCR; TCRdb holds only in-frame clones, not every one. This table holds roughly 330,000 clones, approximately 67% found once. The sample was PBMCs, taken after 36 months of ibrutinib treatment. These receptors all come from a human donor with chronic lymphocytic leukemia. Both conserved end residues are part of each CDR3. D genes are given only for firm matches. Some rows have no size entry. The others give once, few or many, or a class for an expanded clone.

j_call,v_call,d_call,clone_size,cdr3_nt,cdr3_aa
TRBJ2-5,TRBV19,TRBD2,once,TGTGCCAGTAGTAAGGGACTAGCGAGAGTGGAGACCCAGTACTTC,CASSKGLARVETQYF
TRBJ1-1,TRBV10-3,-,-,TGTGCCATCAGTGAGCAGAAATGGAGTGGCACTGAAGCTTTCTTT,CAISEQKWSGTEAFF
TRBJ2-7,TRBV7-2,-,-,TGTGCCAGCAGCTCGTGGCGGGACAACTACGAGCAGTACTTC,CASSSWRDNYEQYF
TRBJ2-5,TRBV29-1,TRBD2,-,TGCAGCGTTGAACCTAGCGGGAGGGCTGGGACCCAGTACTTC,CSVEPSGRAGTQYF
TRBJ2-7,TRBV6-7,-,-,TGTGCCAGCAGTTACCCCCCCTTCGAATTCTACGAGCAGTACTTC,CASSYPPFEFYEQYF
TRBJ2-7,TRBV5-1,-,-,TGCGCCAGCAGCTTTGCCTACGAGCAGTACTTC,CASSFAYEQYF
TRBJ1-1,TRBV27,-,-,TGTGCCAGCAGTTTAAAAGGGGTATTGAGGAACACTGAAGCTTTCTTT,CASSLKGVLRNTEAFF
TRBJ2-7,TRBV6-5,-,few,TGTGCCAGCAGTTACTCGAAGGTCAACTACGAGCAGTACTTC,CASSYSKVNYEQYF
TRBJ1-5,TRBV6-6,-,few,TGTGCCAGCAGTTACTTGCGGAGCAATCAGCCCCAGCATTTT,CASSYLRSNQPQHF
TRBJ1-5,TRBV25-1,-,-,TGTGCCAGCAGTGAAGGTGTCAATCAGCCCCAGCATTTT,CASSEGVNQPQHF
TRBJ2-7,TRBV5-1,-,few,TGCGCCAGCAGCTTTTCCTACGAGCAGTACTTC,CASSFSYEQYF
TRBJ2-7,TRBV10-1,TRBD1,few,TGCGCCAGCAGTGACTCGACAGGGAACTACGAGCAGTACTTC,CASSDSTGNYEQYF
TRBJ1-2,TRBV18,-,-,TGTGCCAGCTCACCGGCAGGCTATGGCTACACCTTC,CASSPAGYGYTF
TRBJ2-3,TRBV6-6,TRBD2,-,TGTGCCAGCAGTACCCTGGTGGGTAGCGGGACAGATACGCAGTATTTT,CASSTLVGSGTDTQYF
TRBJ2-1,TRBV11-2,TRBD2,-,TGTGCCAGCAGGGGACTAGTCCACAATGAGCAGTTCTTC,CASRGLVHNEQFF
TRBJ2-1,TRBV11-2,TRBD1,-,TGTGCCACGACCTCCGGGACAGGGAATTATGAGCAGTTCTTC,CATTSGTGNYEQFF
TRBJ2-1,TRBV5-4,TRBD2,-,TGTGCCAGCAGCTTCCTGTGGACTAGCGGGAGGGCGTCCTACAATGAGCAGTTCTTC,CASSFLWTSGRASYNEQFF
TRBJ2-7,TRBV4-2,-,-,TGTGCCAGCAGCCAAGAATCTGGAACTCACTCCTACGAGCAGTACTTC,CASSQESGTHSYEQYF
TRBJ2-7,TRBV27,-,few,TGTGCCAGCGCCGACTCCTACGAGCAGTACTTC,CASADSYEQYF
TRBJ2-7,TRBV7-9,TRBD2,-,TGTGCCAGCAGCCGGACTAGCGGGAACTACGAGCAGTACTTC,CASSRTSGNYEQYF
TRBJ2-3,TRBV20-1,-,-,TGCAGTCCCCGCGGGGGCGATACGCAGTATTTT,CSPRGGDTQYF
TRBJ2-7,TRBV11-3,-,-,TGTGCCAGCAGCTTAGATTCGGCTAGCGAGAAGAGCTCCTACGAGCAGTACTTC,CASSLDSASEKSSYEQYF
TRBJ2-5,TRBV4-1,-,-,TGCGCCAGCAGCCAAAATCCGGGGCCTCGGGGCGAGACCCAGTACTTC,CASSQNPGPRGETQYF
TRBJ2-3,TRBV7-3,TRBD2,-,TGTGCCAGCAGCTCACTAGCGGGAGCCCCAGATACGCAGTATTTT,CASSSLAGAPDTQYF
TRBJ1-2,TRBV4-1,-,few,TGCGCCAGCAGCCAACTCGCAGGCGTCTATGGCTACACCTTC,CASSQLAGVYGYTF
TRBJ2-7,TRBV23-1,TRBD1,once,TGCGCCAGCAGTCAATACAGGGGGCTCGAGCAGTACTTC,CASSQYRGLEQYF
TRBJ2-7,TRBV7-8,-,few,TGTGCCAGCAGCTTAGGATCCCCGTACGAGCAGTACTTC,CASSLGSPYEQYF
TRBJ2-7,TRBV29-1,TRBD1,-,TGCAGCGTAGAGGGGACAGGGGCTTACGAGCAGTACTTC,CSVEGTGAYEQYF
TRBJ2-2,TRBV10-3,TRBD2,-,TGTGCCATCAGTGAGTCCCTGCTAGCGGGGGTTTTATCCGGGGAGCTGTTTTTT,CAISESLLAGVLSGELFF
TRBJ1-3,TRBV5-5,TRBD1,-,TGTGCCAGCAGCCTAAGACAGGGGGCTTATGGAAACACCATATATTTT,CASSLRQGAYGNTIYF
TRBJ2-5,TRBV7-6,TRBD2,-,TGTGCCAGCAGCCGCGGGACTAGCGGGGGAGAGACCCAGTACTTC,CASSRGTSGGETQYF